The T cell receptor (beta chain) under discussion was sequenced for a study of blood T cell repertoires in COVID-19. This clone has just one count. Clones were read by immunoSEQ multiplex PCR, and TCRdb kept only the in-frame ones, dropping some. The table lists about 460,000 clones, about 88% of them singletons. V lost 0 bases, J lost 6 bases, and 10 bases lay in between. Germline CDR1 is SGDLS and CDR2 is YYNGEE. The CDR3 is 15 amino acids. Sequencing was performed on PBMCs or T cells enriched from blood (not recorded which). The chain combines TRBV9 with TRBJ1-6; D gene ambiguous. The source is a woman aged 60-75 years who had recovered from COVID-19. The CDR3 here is CASSVDGNLNSPLHF. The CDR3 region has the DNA TGTGCCAGCAGCGTAGACGGTAACCTTAATTCACCCCTCCACTTT.